The 18 T cell receptor beta chains presented below share a single source sample, sequenced in a study of cytotoxic CD8 clonotypes in ibrutinib-treated CLL. Profiling relied on immunoSEQ multiplex PCR, and the TCRdb table lists in-frame clones only, not all of them. The sample carries under 200,000 clones, about 80% recorded once. Sample: PBMCs, taken after 24 months of ibrutinib treatment. These receptors all come from a human donor with chronic lymphocytic leukemia.

DNA for the CDR3: TGTGCCAGCAGCTTGGGAGACGTGGGAAACACTGAAGCTTTCTTT. Amino acid sequence: CASSLGDVGNTEAFF. The genes are TRBV5-8 and TRBJ1-1; no clear D. This CDR3 comprises 15 residues. The germline CDR1 and CDR2 sequences are SGHTS and YDEGEE. V lost 0 bases, J lost 2 bases, and 11 bases lay in between.

This clone was detected only a few times. The gene calls are TRBV6-4 and TRBJ2-7, with TRBD2 matching 7 bases. The CDR3 runs 16 residues. J was trimmed by 5 bases and V by 4 bases; bases with no gene match: 14. The V gene's germline CDR1 is MRHNA and CDR2 SNTAGT. This chain's CDR3 is CASSVGDYKFRNEQYF. CDR3 nucleotide sequence: TGTGCCAGCAGTGTGGGGGACTACAAATTTAGGAACGAGCAGTACTTC.

The chain employs TRBV7-2 and TRBJ2-5; TRBD1 aligns across 11 bases. CDR3 length: 14 amino acids. The J segment lost 5 bases and the V segment lost 8 bases, leaving 7 bases of the junction unmatched. The germline V gene has CDR1 SGHTA and CDR2 FQGNSA. The CDR3 nucleotides read TGTGCCAGCCAGGACAGGGGGCGCGGTGAGACCCAGTACTTC. This sequence encodes CASQDRGRGETQYF.

This clone was recorded once. This chain joins TRBV9 and TRBJ1-1, with a possible D match to TRBD1 (5 bases). With 3 bases removed from V and 1 base from J, the gap between germline ends came to 10 bases. CDR3 length: 14 residues. Germline CDR1 SGDLS, CDR2 YYNGEE. CDR3 protein: CASSAAGENTEAFF. CDR3 in DNA: TGTGCCAGCAGCGCCGCGGGGGAGAACACTGAAGCTTTCTTT.

The chain uses TRBV7-2 and TRBJ1-5; the match to TRBD1 covers 8 bases. Losses at the gene ends were 6 bases for V and 0 bases for J; bases not matched to a gene: 4. This CDR3 is built from 15 residues. Germline CDR1 and CDR2: SGHTA and FQGNSA. CDR3 sequence reads: CASRRTGTSNQPQHF. The CDR3 DNA follows: TGTGCCAGCAGGAGGACAGGGACTAGCAATCAGCCCCAGCATTTT. The full variable domain, its missing parts supplied by reference TRBV7-2 and TRBJ1-5, is GAGVSQSPSNKVTEKGKDVELRCDPISGHTALYWYRQSLGQGLEFLIYFQGNSAPDKSGLPSDRFSAERTGGSVSTLTIQRTQQEDSAVYLCASRRTGTSNQPQHFGDGTRLSIL.

The genes are TRBV9 and TRBJ1-2, with 7 positions matching TRBD1. The germline gives CDR1 SGDLS, CDR2 YYNGEE. The CDR3 consists of 16 residues. V lost 3 bases, J lost 0 bases, and 8 bases stayed unmatched. CDR3 protein: CASSAGAGQANYGYTF. The CDR3, as DNA: TGTGCCAGCAGCGCCGGGGCAGGACAGGCTAACTATGGCTACACCTTC.

CDR3 sequence (DNA): TGCAGCGTGAGGGACAGGGAGAACACTGAAGCTTTCTTT. Amino acid sequence: CSVRDRENTEAFF. The chain couples TRBV29-1 to TRBJ1-1, with TRBD1 identical over 9 bases. Germline V gene sequence: CDR1 SQVTM, CDR2 ANQGSEA. The CDR3 consists of 13 residues. The ends lost 6 bases at V and 1 base at J; junction bases unmatched: 3.

The gene calls are TRBV30 and TRBJ1-1, with D tentatively TRBD1 (5 bases). This CDR3 is built from 14 residues. CDR1 and CDR2 (germline): GTSNPN, SVGIG (reference sequence). V dropped 4 bases and J dropped 0 bases, with 12 bases sitting between them. In DNA, the CDR3 is TGTGCCTGGATTAGACAGTTCATGAACACTGAAGCTTTCTTT. Protein: CAWIRQFMNTEAFF.

The DNA of the CDR3 is TGTGCCAGCAGCTTTAGAGGACGGTTCAATCAGCCCCAGCATTTT. This sequence encodes CASSFRGRFNQPQHF. The chain combines TRBV7-2 with TRBJ1-5; D is unresolved. This CDR3 is 15 amino acids long. V shed 3 bases and J shed 3 bases, with 12 bases lying between them. CDR1 SGHTA and CDR2 FQGNSA come from the germline V gene.

There are a few counts of this clone. V is TRBV10-2 and J is TRBJ2-1; TRBD1 agrees at 9 bases. V dropped 6 bases and J dropped 5; count of bases not matched to a gene: 2. CDR3 length: 13 residues. Germline V gene sequence: CDR1 WSHSY, CDR2 SAAADI. Here the CDR3 reads CASSGTGHNEQFF. CDR3 DNA sequence: TGCGCCAGCAGCGGGACAGGGCACAATGAGCAGTTCTTC.

This sequence joins TRBV15 and TRBJ2-1, with D perhaps given as TRBD1 or TRBD2 (5 bases each). The CDR3 totals 16 residues. Germline V lookup: CDR1 LNHNV, CDR2 YYDKDF (reference sequence). Trimming stripped 1 base from V and 3 bases from J, with 13 bases between. The CDR3 DNA reads TGTGCCACCAGCAGAGGGGGGACGGAAAGCTACAATGAGCAGTTCTTC. Its translation is CATSRGGTESYNEQFF.

CDR3 loop: CAWKTSGRFTGELFF. Here the CDR3 DNA reads TGTGCCTGGAAGACTAGCGGGCGGTTCACCGGGGAGCTGTTTTTT. The chain employs TRBV30 and TRBJ2-2; 10 bases agree with TRBD2. The CDR3 sequence is 15 residues long. V shed 4 bases and J 4 bases; nucleotides not matched to a gene: 6. The germline gives CDR1 GTSNPN, CDR2 SVGIG (reference sequence). Filled out from reference TRBV30 and TRBJ2-2, the complete variable domain reads SQTIHQWPATLVQPVGSPLSLECTVEGTSNPNLYWYRQAAGRGLQLLFYSVGIGQISSEVPQNLSASRPQDRQFILSSKKLLLSDSGFYLCAWKTSGRFTGELFFGEGSRLTVL.

This chain connects TRBV28 to TRBJ1-2; D remains ambiguous. CDR1 and CDR2 (germline): MDHEN, SYDVKM. The V end lost 4 bases, the J end lost 8 bases, and 11 bases lay between the germline ends. The CDR3 extends over 12 amino acids. The CDR3 bases are TGTGCCAGCAGTTCACTGGTTCGAGGCTACACCTTC. Translated: CASSSLVRGYTF.

The chain carries TRBV9 and TRBJ2-1, with a weak D call TRBD2 (6 bases). Germline CDR1 and CDR2: SGDLS and YYNGEE. CDR3 length equals 16 residues. Trimming pared 0 bases from V and 1 base from J, leaving 11 bases between. In DNA, the CDR3 is TGTGCCAGCAGCGTAGAGGCACGGGGGTCCTACAATGAGCAGTTCTTC. Its translation is CASSVEARGSYNEQFF.

In DNA form, the CDR3 reads TGTGCCAGCAGAGCAGGACAGGGCGGTCAGCCCCAGCATTTT. This encodes CASRAGQGGQPQHF. The rearrangement uses TRBV28 and TRBJ1-5, with 8 nucleotides matching TRBD1. Trimming took 6 bases from V and 6 from J; bases not matched to a gene: 7. The CDR3 spans 14 residues. Germline CDR1 reads MDHEN; CDR2 reads SYDVKM.

The V and J genes are TRBV5-1 and TRBJ2-2; possible D gene TRBD2, 5 bases. CDR1 is SGHRS and CDR2 is YFSETQ in the germline V gene. Trimming removed 3 bases from V and 0 bases from J, with 12 bases in between. This CDR3 spans 16 amino acids. CDR3 nucleotide sequence: TGCGCCAGCAGCTCGCCCCCCGGGACGAACACCGGGGAGCTGTTTTTT. Its translation is CASSSPPGTNTGELFF.

This clone was observed a handful of times. J is TRBJ1-5 and V is TRBV7-3; possible D gene TRBD1, 5 bases. Trimming took off 7 bases at V and 7 bases at J, with 17 bases between the two ends. The CDR3 is 14 residues long. Germline CDR1 SGHTA, CDR2 FQGTGA. CDR3 residues: CASTPGSPCQPQHF. In DNA form, the CDR3 reads TGTGCCAGCACCCCAGGGAGTCCCTGCCAGCCCCAGCATTTT.

The chain couples TRBV6-5 to TRBJ2-1, with 10 bases that match TRBD2. The CDR3 totals 16 residues. The germline V gene has CDR1 MNHEY and CDR2 SVGAGI. V lost 4 bases, J lost 6 bases, and 9 bases stayed unmatched. The CDR3 DNA sequence: TGTGCCAGCAGTTCGCGTCCAGCGGGAGGGTTCAATGAGCAGTTCTTC. This encodes CASSSRPAGGFNEQFF.